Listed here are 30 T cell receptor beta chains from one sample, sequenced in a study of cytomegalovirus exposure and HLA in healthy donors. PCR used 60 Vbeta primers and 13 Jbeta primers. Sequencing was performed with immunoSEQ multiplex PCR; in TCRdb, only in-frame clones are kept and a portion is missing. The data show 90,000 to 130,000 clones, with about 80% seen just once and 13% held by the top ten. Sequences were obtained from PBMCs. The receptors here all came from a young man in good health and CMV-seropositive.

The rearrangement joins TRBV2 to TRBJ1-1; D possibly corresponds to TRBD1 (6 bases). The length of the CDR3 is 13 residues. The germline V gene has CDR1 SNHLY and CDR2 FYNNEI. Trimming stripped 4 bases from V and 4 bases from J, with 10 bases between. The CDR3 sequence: CASSVGGRTEAFF. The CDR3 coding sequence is TGTGCCAGCAGTGTAGGGGGACGCACTGAAGCTTTCTTT. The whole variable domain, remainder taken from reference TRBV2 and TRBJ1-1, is EPEVTQTPSHQVTQMGQEVILRCVPISNHLYFYWYRQILGQKVEFLVSFYNNEISEKSEIFDDQFSVERPDGSNFTLKIRSTKLEDSAMYFCASSVGGRTEAFFGQGTRLTVV.

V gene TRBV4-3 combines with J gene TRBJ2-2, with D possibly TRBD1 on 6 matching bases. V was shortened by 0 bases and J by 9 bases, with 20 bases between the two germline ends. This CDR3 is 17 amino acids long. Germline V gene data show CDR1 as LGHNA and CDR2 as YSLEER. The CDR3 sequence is CASSQDPAGVRSRELFF. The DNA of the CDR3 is TGCGCCAGCAGCCAAGATCCAGCAGGGGTGAGAAGTAGGGAGCTGTTTTTT.

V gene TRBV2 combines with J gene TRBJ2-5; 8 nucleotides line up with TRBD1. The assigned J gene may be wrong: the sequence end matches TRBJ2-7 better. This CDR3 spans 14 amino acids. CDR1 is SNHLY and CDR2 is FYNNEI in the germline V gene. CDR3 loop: CASSFTGGAYEQYF. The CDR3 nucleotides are TGTGCCAGCAGTTTCACAGGGGGAGCCTACGAGCAGTACTTC.

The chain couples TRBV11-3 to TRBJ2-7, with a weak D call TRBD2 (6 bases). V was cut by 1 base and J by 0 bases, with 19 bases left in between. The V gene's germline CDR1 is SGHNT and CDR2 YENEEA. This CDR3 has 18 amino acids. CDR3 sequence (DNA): TGTGCCAGCAGCTTAGGACGGGACTTTTCTACTAGCTCCTACGAGCAGTACTTC. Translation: CASSLGRDFSTSSYEQYF. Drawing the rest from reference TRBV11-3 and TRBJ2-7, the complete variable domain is EAGVVQSPRYKIIEKKQPVAFWCNPISGHNTLYWYLQNLGQGPELLIRYENEEAVDDSQLPKDRFSAERLKGVDSTLKIQPAELGDSAVYLCASSLGRDFSTSSYEQYFGPGTRLTVT.

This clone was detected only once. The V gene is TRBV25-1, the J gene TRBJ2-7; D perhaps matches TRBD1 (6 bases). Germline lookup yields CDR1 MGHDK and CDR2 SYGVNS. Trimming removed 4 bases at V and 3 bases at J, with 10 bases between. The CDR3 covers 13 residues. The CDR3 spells CASSGQVFYEQYF. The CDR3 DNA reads TGTGCCAGCAGTGGACAGGTTTTCTACGAGCAGTACTTC.

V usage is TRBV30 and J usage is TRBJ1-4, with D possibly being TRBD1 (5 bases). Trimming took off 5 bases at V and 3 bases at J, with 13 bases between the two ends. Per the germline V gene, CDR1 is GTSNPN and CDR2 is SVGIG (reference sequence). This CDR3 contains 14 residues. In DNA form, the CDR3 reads TGTGCCTGGGCCACAGGACAAGCTAATGAAAAACTGTTTTTT. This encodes CAWATGQANEKLFF.

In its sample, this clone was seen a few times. The CDR3 is CAHRGVSYNEQFF. CDR3 in DNA: TGTGCCCACCGGGGGGTCTCCTACAATGAGCAGTTCTTC. V usage is TRBV30 and J usage is TRBJ2-1; 7 bases map to TRBD2. The CDR3 length is 13 residues. From germline, CDR1 is GTSNPN and CDR2 SVGIG (reference sequence). The ends lost 8 bases at V and 0 bases at J; junction bases unmatched: 4.

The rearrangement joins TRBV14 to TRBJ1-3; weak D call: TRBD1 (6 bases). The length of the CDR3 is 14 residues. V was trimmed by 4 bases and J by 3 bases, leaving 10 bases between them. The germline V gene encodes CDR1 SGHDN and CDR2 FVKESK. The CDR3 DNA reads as TGTGCCAGCAGCCGACGGACAGTTGGAAACACCATATATTTT. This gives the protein CASSRRTVGNTIYF.

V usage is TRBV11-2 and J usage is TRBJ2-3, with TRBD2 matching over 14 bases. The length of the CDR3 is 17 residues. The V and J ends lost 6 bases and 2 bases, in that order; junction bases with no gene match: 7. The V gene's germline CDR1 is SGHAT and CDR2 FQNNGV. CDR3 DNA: TGTGCCAGCAGTAAAGGACTAGCGGGGGGTTCCACAGATACGCAGTATTTT. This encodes CASSKGLAGGSTDTQYF.

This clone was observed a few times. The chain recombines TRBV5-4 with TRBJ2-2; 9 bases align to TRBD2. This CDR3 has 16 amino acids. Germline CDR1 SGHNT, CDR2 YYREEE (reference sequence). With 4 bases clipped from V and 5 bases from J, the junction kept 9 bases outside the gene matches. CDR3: CASSEGAGGPTGELFF. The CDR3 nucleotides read TGTGCCAGCAGCGAGGGGGCGGGGGGGCCGACCGGGGAGCTGTTTTTT.

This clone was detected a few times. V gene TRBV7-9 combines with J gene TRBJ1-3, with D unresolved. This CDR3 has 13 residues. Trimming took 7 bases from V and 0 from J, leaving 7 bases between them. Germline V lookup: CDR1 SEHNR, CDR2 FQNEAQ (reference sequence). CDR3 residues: CASTPGSGNTIYF. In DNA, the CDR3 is TGTGCCAGCACCCCGGGCTCTGGAAACACCATATATTTT. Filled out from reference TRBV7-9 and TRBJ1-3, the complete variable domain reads DTGVSQNPRHKITKRGQNVTFRCDPISEHNRLYWYRQTLGQGPEFLTYFQNEAQLEKSRLLSDRFSAERPKGSFSTLEIQRTEQGDSAMYLCASTPGSGNTIYFGEGSWLTVV.

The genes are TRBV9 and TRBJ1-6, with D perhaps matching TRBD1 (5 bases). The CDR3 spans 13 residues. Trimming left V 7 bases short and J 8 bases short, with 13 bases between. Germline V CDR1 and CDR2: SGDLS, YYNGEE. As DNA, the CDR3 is TGTGCCAGCGGTCGGGACTGGGATTCACCCCTCCACTTT. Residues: CASGRDWDSPLHF.

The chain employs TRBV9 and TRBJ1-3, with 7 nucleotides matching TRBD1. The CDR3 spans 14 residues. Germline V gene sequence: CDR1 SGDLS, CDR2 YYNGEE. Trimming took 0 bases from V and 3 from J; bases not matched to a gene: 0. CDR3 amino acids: CASSVGTGGNTIYF. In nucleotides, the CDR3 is TGTGCCAGCAGCGTAGGGACAGGTGGAAACACCATATATTTT.

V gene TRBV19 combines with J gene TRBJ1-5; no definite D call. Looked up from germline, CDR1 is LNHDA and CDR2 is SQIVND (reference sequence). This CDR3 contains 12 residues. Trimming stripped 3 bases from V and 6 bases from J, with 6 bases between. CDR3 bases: TGTGCCAGTAGTATCGGGTCTCAGCCCCAGCATTTT. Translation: CASSIGSQPQHF.

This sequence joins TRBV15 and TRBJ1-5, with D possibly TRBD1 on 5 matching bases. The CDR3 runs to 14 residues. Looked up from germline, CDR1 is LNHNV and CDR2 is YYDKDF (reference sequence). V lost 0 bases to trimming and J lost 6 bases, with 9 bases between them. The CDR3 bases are TGTGCCACCAGCAGAGATCGGGGGGGTCAGCCCCAGCATTTT. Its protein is CATSRDRGGQPQHF. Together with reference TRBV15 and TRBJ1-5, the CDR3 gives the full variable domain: DAMVIQNPRYQVTQFGKPVTLSCSQTLNHNVMYWYQQKSSQAPKLLFHYYDKDFNNEADTPDNFQSRRPNTSFCFLDIRSPGLGDTAMYLCATSRDRGGQPQHFGDGTRLSIL.

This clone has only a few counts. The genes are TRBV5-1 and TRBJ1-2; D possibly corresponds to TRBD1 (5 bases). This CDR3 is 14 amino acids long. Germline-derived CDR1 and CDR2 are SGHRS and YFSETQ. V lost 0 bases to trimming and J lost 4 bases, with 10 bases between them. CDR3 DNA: TGCGCCAGCAGCTTGGAAGACAGTAGCTATGGCTACACCTTC. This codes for CASSLEDSSYGYTF.

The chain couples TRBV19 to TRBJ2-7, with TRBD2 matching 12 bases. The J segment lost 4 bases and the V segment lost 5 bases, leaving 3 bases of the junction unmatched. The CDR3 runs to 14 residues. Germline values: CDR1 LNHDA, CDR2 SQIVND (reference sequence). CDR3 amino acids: CASSSSGGEYEQYF. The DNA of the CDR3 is TGTGCCAGTAGTTCTAGCGGGGGGGAATACGAGCAGTACTTC.

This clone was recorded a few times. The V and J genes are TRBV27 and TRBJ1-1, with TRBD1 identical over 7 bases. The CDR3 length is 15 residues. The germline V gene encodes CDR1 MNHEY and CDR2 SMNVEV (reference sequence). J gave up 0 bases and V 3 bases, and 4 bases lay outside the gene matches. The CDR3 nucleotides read TGTGCCAGCAGTTTCCGGGGACAGTTGAACACTGAAGCTTTCTTT. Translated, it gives CASSFRGQLNTEAFF.

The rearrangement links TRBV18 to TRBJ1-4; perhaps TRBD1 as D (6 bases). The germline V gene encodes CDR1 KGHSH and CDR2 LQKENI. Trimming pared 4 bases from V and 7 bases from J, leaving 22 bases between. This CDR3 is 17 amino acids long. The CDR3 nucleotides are TGTGCCAGCTCACTTGGACAGCCCGCGGGTGAGGGTGAAAAACTGTTTTTT. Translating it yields CASSLGQPAGEGEKLFF.

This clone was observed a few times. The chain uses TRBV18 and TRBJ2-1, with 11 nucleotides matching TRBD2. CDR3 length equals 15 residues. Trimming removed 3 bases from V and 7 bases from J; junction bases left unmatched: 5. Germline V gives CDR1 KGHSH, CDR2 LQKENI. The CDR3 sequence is CASSPETSGVNEQFF. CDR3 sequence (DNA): TGTGCCAGCTCACCCGAGACTAGCGGGGTTAATGAGCAGTTCTTC.

The chain's CDR3 is CASSQDPLAGNTDTQYF. The CDR3 coding sequence is TGCGCCAGCAGCCAAGATCCTCTAGCGGGGAACACAGATACGCAGTATTTT. V usage is TRBV4-3 and J usage is TRBJ2-3; 9 positions match TRBD2. Per germline, CDR1 LGHNA and CDR2 YSLEER. The CDR3 consists of 17 residues. Germline trimming cut 0 bases from V and 2 bases from J; bases unmatched to any gene: 6.

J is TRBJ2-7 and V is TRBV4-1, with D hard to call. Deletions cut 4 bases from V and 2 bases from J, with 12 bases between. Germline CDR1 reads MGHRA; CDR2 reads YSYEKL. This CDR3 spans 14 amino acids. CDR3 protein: CASSRITTAYEQYF. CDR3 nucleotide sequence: TGCGCCAGCAGCCGGATTACAACAGCCTACGAGCAGTACTTC.

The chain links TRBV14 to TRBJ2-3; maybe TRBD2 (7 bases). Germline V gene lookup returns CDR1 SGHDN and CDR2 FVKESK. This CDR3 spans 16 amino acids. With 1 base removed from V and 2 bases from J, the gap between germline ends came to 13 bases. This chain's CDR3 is CASSQVGGGPTDTQYF. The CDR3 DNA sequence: TGTGCCAGCAGCCAAGTTGGGGGGGGGCCCACAGATACGCAGTATTTT.

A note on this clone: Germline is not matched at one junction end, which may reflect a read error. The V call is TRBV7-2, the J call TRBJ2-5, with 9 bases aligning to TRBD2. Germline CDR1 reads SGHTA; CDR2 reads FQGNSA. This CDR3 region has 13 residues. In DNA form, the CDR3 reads TGTGCCAGCAGCTTGGGACGTAGCGGGGGTCAGGACTTC. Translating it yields CASSLGRSGGQDF.

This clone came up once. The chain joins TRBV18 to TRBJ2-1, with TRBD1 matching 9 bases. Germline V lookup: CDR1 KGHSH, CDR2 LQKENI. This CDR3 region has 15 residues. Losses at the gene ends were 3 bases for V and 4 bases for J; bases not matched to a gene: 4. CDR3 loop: CASSPRDRAYNEQFF. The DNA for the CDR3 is TGTGCCAGCTCACCGCGGGACAGGGCGTACAATGAGCAGTTCTTC.

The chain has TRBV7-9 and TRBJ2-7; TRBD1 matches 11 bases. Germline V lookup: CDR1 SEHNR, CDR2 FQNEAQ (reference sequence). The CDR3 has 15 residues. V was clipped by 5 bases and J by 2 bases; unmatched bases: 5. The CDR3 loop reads CASSDPGQGAYEQYF. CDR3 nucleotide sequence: TGTGCCAGCAGCGACCCGGGACAGGGGGCCTACGAGCAGTACTTC.

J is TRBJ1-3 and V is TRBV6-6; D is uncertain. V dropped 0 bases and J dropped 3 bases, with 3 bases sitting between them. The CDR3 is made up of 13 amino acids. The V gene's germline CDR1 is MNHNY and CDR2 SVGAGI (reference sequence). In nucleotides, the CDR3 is TGTGCCAGCAGTTACTCACTTGGAAACACCATATATTTT. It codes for CASSYSLGNTIYF.

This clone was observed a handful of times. In DNA form, the CDR3 reads TGCAGCGTCACCGGGACAGGGTACAATGAGCAGTTCTTC. Translated: CSVTGTGYNEQFF. The chain is built from TRBV29-1 and TRBJ2-1; 9 bases are a match to TRBD1. This CDR3 region has 13 residues. CDR1 SQVTM and CDR2 ANQGSEA come from the germline V gene. With 6 bases clipped from V and 4 bases from J, the junction kept 4 bases outside the gene matches.

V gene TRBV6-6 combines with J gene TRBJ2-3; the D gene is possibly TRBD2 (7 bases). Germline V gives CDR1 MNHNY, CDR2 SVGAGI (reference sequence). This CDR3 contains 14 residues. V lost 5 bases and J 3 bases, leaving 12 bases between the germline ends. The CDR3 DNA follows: TGTGCCAGCAGTGACGGGGGGCGAACAGATACGCAGTATTTT. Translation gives CASSDGGRTDTQYF.

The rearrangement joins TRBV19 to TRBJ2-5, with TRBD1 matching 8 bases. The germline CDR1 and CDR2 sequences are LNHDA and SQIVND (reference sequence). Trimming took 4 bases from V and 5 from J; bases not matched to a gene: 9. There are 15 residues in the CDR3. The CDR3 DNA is TGTGCCAGTAGTAAGGACAGGGAACCTCAGGAGACCCAGTACTTC. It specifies CASSKDREPQETQYF.